What follows is one T cell receptor beta chain and its context. Its antigen is not known. The sample originates from a study of cytomegalovirus exposure and HLA in healthy donors. 60 Vbeta and 13 Jbeta primers were used in PCR. Original processing methods: Later reanalysis found approximately 76 million unique TCR beta chains, around 10 million of them shared. This table comes from immunoSEQ multiplex PCR, and its TCRdb copy is limited to in-frame clones, with some not included. V and J calls plus clone size are reproduced from that table; the DNA served to infer D and trimming. In the table there are around 58,000 clones, 55% to 75% of which are singletons. Healthy individuals who donated bone marrow served as the donors. Germline CDR1 is SGHRS and CDR2 is YFSETQ. This CDR3 is 15 amino acids long. Trimming took off 4 bases at V and 8 bases at J, with 21 bases between the two ends. Whole-study results and caveats: Available immune exposure information was restricted to CMV serostatus only. According to reports, the classifier identified cytomegalovirus status with high specificity and sensitivity.

Material: PBMCs. This receptor was taken from a man between 40 and 49 years old in good health and CMV-seropositive. The chain couples TRBV5-1 to TRBJ1-1, with a possible D match to TRBD1 (6 bases). As DNA, the CDR3 is TGCGCCAGCAGCCCGGAGTTGGTCAGGGGATCGGAAGCTTTCTTT. Its protein is CASSPELVRGSEAFF.